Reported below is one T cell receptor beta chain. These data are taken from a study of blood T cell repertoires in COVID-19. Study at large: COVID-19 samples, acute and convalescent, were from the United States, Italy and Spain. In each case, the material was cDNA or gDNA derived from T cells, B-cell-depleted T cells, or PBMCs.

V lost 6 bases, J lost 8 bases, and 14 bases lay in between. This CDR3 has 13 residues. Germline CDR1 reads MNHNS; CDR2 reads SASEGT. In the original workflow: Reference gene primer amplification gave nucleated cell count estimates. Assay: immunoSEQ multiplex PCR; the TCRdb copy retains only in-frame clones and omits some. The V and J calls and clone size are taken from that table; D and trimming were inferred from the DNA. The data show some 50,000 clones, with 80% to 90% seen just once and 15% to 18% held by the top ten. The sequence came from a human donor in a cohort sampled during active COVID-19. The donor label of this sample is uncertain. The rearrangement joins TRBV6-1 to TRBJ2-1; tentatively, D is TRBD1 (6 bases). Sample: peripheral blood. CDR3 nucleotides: TGTGCCAGCAGCGCAGGGGAGTGGCATGAGCAGTTCTTC. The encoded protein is CASSAGEWHEQFF.